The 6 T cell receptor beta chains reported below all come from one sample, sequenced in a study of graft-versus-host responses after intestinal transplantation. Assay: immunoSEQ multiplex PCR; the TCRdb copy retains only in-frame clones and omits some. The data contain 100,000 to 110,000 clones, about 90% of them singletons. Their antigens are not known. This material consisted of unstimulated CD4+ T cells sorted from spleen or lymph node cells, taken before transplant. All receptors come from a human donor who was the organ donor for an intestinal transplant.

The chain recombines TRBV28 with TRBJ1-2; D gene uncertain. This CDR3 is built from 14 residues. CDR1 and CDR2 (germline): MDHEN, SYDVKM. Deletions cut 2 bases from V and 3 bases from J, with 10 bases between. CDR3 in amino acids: CASSLLGGYYGYTF. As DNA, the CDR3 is TGTGCCAGCAGTTTACTCGGCGGCTACTATGGCTACACCTTC.

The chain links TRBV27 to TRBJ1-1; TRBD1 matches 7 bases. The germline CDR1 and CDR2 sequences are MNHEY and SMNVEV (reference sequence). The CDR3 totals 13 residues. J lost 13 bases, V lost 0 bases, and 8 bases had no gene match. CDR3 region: CASSLSGGRGDFF. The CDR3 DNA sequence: TGTGCCAGCAGTTTATCGGGAGGCAGGGGGGATTTCTTT.

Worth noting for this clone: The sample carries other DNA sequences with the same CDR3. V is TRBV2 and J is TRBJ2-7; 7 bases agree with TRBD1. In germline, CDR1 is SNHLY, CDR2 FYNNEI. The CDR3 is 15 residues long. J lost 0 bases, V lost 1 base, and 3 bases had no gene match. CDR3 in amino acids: CASSEEAGGSYEQYF. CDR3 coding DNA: TGTGCCAGCAGTGAAGAGGCAGGGGGCTCCTACGAGCAGTACTTC.

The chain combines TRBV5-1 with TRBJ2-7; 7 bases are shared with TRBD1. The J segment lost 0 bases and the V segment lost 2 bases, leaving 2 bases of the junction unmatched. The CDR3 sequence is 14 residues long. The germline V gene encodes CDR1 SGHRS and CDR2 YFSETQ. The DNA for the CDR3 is TGCGCCAGCAGCTTAGACAGGGCCTCCTACGAGCAGTACTTC. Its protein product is CASSLDRASYEQYF.

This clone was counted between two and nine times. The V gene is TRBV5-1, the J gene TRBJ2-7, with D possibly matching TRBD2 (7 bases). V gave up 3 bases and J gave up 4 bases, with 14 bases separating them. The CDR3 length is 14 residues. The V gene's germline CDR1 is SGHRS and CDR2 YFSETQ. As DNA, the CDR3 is TGCGCCAGCAGCTCGCTAGGGGGGGGATACGAGCAGTACTTC. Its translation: CASSSLGGGYEQYF.

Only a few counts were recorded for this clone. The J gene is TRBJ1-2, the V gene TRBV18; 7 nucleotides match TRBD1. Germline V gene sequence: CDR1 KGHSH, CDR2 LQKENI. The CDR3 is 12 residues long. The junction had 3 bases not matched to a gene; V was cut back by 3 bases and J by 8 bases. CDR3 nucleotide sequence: TGTGCCAGCTCACCGGACAGGAAAGGCTACACCTTC. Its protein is CASSPDRKGYTF.